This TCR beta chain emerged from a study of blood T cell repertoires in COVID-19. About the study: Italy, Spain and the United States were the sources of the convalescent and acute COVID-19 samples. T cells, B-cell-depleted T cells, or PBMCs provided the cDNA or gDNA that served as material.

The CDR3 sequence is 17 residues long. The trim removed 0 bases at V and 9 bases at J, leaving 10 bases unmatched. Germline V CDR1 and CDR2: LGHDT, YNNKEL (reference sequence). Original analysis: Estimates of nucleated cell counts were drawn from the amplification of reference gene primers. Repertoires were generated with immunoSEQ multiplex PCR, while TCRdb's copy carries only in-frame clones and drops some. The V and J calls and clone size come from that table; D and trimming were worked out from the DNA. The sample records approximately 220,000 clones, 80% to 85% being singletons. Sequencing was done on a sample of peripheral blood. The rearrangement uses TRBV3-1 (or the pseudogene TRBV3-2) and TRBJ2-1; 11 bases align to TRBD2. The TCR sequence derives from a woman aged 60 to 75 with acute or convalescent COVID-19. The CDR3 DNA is TGTGCCAGCAGCCAAGACCGGGCTAGCGGGGGGTTCGGTGAGCAGTTCTTC. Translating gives CASSQDRASGGFGEQFF.